Below, one T cell receptor (beta chain) is given with its context. The antigen remains undetermined. The CDR3 is 12 residues long. Germline-derived CDR1 and CDR2 are SQVTM and ANQGSEA. V lost 6 bases, J lost 6 bases, and 13 bases lay in between. A multiplex PCR was run with 60 Vbeta primers and 13 Jbeta primers. Assay used: immunoSEQ multiplex PCR; TCRdb lists only in-frame clones, some missing. The data hold 110,000 or so clones, with about 13% observed a single time. This sample was taken from a study of cytomegalovirus exposure and HLA in healthy donors. Study information: Around 180 million T cells yielded 90 million to 130 million unique TCR beta sequences, as an earlier analysis found. Among the approximately 380 donors who were genotyped, roughly 86% fell in the genetic ancestry cluster that is associated with self-reported Caucasian donors. Study-wide points: There was a cluster of highly shared sequence variants that was likely a sequencing artifact.

The sequencing input was PBMCs. The origin of this receptor is a man aged 40-50 years in good health and CMV-seropositive. The chain carries TRBV29-1 and TRBJ2-3; D may be TRBD2 (6 bases). Here the CDR3 DNA reads TGCAGCGTCGGGGGTCGAGGGGATACGCAGTATTTT. Residues: CSVGGRGDTQYF.